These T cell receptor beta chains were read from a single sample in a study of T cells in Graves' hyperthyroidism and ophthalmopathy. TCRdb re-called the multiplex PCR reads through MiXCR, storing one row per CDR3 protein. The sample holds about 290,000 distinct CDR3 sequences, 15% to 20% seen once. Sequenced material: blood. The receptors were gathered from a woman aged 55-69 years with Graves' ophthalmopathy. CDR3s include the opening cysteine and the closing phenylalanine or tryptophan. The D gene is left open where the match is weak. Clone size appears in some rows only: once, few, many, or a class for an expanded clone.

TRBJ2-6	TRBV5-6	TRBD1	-	TGTGCCAGCAGCTTGAGACAGGGTGCTACTGGGGCCAACGTCCTGACTTTC	CASSLRQGATGANVLTF
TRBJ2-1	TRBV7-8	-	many	TGTGCCAGCAGCTTACGCGGGGAGATCCGTCGCGGGGAGCAGTTCTTC	CASSLRGEIRRGEQFF
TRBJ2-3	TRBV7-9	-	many	TGTGCCAGCAGCTTAGCTCACGCCCCGACAGATACGCAGTATTTT	CASSLAHAPTDTQYF
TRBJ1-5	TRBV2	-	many	TGTGCCAGCAGTGAGGGGAGGTCAGGCAATCAGCCCCAGCATTTT	CASSEGRSGNQPQHF
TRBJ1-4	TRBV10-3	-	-	TGTGCCATCAGTGAGTCAGGTGTAGGAGGCAATGAAAAACTGTTTTTT	CAISESGVGGNEKLFF
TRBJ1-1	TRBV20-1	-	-	TGCAGTGCTAGGAGGGATTTTAACACTGAAGCTTTCTTT	CSARRDFNTEAFF
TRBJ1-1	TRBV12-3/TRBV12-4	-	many	TGTGCCAGCAGGGACGGGACCGGGACACTGAACACTGAAGCTTTCTTT	CASRDGTGTLNTEAFF
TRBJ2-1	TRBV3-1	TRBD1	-	TGTGCCAGCAGCCAAGAACAGGGGTGGGATGAGCAGTTCTTC	CASSQEQGWDEQFF
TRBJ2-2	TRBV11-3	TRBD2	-	TGTGCCAGCAGCCCGCGGACTAGCGGGAGGGGGGAGCTGTTTTTT	CASSPRTSGRGELFF
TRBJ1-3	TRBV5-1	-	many	TGCGCCAGCAGCTTGGAACGGACGGGAAGCTCTGGAAACACCATATATTTT	CASSLERTGSSGNTIYF
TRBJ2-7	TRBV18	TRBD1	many	TGTGCCAGCTCACGGGCGGGACAGGGAGGCTACGAGCAGTACTTC	CASSRAGQGGYEQYF
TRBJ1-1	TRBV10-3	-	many	TGTGCCATCAGTGAGGCAAGGAACACTGAAGCTTTCTTT	CAISEARNTEAFF
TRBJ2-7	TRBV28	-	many	TGTGCCAGCAGTTTTTGGGGACTCAACAGGGGCGAGCAGTACTTC	CASSFWGLNRGEQYF
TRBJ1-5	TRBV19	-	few	TGTGCCAGTAGTATCCTTCTAGGGCGTAGCAATCAGCCCCAGCATTTT	CASSILLGRSNQPQHF
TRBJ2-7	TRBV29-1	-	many	TGCAGCGTTGTATTAGCGCCAGGCTACGAGCAGTACTTC	CSVVLAPGYEQYF
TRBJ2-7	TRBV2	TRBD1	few	TGTGCCAGCCTCCGGGACAGGGCCGACGAGCAGTACTTC	CASLRDRADEQYF
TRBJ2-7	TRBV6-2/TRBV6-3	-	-	TGTGCCAGCTCTACGCGGGTGGGGGCCAAACAATACGAGCAGTACTTC	CASSTRVGAKQYEQYF
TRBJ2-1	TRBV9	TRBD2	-	TGTGCCAGCAGCCGGACTAGTTCTGAGCAGTTCTTC	CASSRTSSEQFF
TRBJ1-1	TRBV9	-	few	TGTGCCAGCAGCGTAGACACTGGGAACACTGAAGCTTTCTTT	CASSVDTGNTEAFF
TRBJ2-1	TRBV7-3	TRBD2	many	TGTGCCAGCAGCCCCATAGCGGGAGGGCCCCACAATGAGCAGTTCTTC	CASSPIAGGPHNEQFF
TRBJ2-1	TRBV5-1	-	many	TGCGCCAGCAGATTGGGTAGCAGGGGTCCGTACAATGAGCAGTTCTTC	CASRLGSRGPYNEQFF
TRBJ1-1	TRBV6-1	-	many	TGTGCCAGCAGCCCCCGGACAGCATCTACTGAAGCTTTCTTT	CASSPRTASTEAFF
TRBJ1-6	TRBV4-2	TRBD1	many	TGTGCCAGCAGACAGGGGGATCTTGAACCCCTCCACTTT	CASRQGDLEPLHF
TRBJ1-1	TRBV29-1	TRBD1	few	TGCAGCGTGAGGGGGCGTGATATGAACACTGAAGCTTTCTTT	CSVRGRDMNTEAFF
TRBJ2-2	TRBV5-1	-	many	TGCGCCAGCAGCCCTCGGGGTCCCGGGGAGCTGTTTTTT	CASSPRGPGELFF
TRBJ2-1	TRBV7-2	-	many	TGTGCCAGCAGCTTTAGGCGGGACTCATCCTACAATGAGCAGTTCTTC	CASSFRRDSSYNEQFF
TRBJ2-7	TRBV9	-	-	TGTGCCAGCAGCGTAGGGGCAGCATCGGATCCCTACGAGCAGTACTTC	CASSVGAASDPYEQYF
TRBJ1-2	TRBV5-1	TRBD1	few	TGCGCCAGCAGCTTGGGGGGACAGGGTTTCTATGGCTACACCTTC	CASSLGGQGFYGYTF
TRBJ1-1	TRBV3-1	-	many	TGTGCCAGCAGCCTTTCCCTCGACAGGAAAAATGAAGCTTTCTTT	CASSLSLDRKNEAFF
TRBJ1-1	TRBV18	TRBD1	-	TGTGCCAACTCGAAGGGGGCTGACACTGAAGCTCTCTTT	CANSKGADTEALF
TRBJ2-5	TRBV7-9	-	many	TGTGCCAGCAGCTTAGTATCCGGCAAAGAGACCCAGTACTTC	CASSLVSGKETQYF
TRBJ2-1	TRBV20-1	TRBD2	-	TGCAGTGCTCCCCACAGGGCCGGGACTAGCGGGAGCTCCTACAATGAGCAGTTCTTC	CSAPHRAGTSGSSYNEQFF
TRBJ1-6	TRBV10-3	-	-	TGTGCCATCAGTGAGGGCCGTATTAATTCACCCCTCCACTTT	CAISEGRINSPLHF
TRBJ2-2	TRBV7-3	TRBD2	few	TGTGCCAGCAGCCCCATAGCGGGAGGAGGGTCCGGGGAGCTGTTTTTT	CASSPIAGGGSGELFF
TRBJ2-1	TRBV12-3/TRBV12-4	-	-	TGTGCCAGCAGCTTGGGAAGTAGCGGAGGATCCTACGAGCAGTTCTTC	CASSLGSSGGSYEQFF
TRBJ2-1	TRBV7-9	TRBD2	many	TGTGCCACGAATCCCCTCTCGGGGGGGTACAATGAGCAGTTCTTC	CATNPLSGGYNEQFF
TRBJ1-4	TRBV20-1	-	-	TGCAGTGCTAGAAACCCGGGGCCTCCTAATGAAAAACTGTTTTTT	CSARNPGPPNEKLFF
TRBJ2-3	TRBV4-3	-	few	TGCGCCAGCAGCCAAGAAGAGCGGGTGGGGACAGATACGCAGTATTTT	CASSQEERVGTDTQYF
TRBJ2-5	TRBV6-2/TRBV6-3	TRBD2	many	TGTGCCAGCAGTTACAGGGGACTAGTCCGAGAGACCCAGTACTTC	CASSYRGLVRETQYF
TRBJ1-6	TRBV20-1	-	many	TGCAGTGCTAGAGATCAGGGCCGAAGCTCCTATAATTCACCCCTCCACTTT	CSARDQGRSSYNSPLHF
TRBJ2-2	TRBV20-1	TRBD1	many	TGCAGTGCTAGAGATCCGGGACAGGGCAACACCGGGGAGCTGTTTTTT	CSARDPGQGNTGELFF
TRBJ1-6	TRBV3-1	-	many	TGTGCCAGCAGCCAAGCAGGGAATTCACCCCTCCACTTT	CASSQAGNSPLHF